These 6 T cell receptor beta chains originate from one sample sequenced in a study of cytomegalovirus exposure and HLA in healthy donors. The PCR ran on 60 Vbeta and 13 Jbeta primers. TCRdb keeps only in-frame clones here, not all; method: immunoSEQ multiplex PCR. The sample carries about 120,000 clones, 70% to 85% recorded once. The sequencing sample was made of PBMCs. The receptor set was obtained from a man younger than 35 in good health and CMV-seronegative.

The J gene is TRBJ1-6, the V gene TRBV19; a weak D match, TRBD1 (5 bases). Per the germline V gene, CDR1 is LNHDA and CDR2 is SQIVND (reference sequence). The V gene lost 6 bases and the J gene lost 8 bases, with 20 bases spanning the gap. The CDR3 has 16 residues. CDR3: CASRDWGGAGDSPLHF. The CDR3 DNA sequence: TGTGCCAGTAGGGATTGGGGGGGAGCCGGTGATTCACCCCTCCACTTT. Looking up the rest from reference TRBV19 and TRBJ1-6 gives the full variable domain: DGGITQSPKYLFRKEGQNVTLSCEQNLNHDAMYWYRQDPGQGLRLIYYSQIVNDFQKGDIAEGYSVSREKKESFPLTVTSAQKNPTAFYLCASRDWGGAGDSPLHFGNGTRLTVT.

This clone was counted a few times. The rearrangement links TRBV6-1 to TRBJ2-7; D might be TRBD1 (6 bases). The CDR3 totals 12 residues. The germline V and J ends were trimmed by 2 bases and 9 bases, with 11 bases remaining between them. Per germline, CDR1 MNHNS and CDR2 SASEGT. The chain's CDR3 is CASSEWGPRQYF. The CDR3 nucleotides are TGTGCCAGCAGTGAATGGGGGCCCAGGCAGTACTTC.

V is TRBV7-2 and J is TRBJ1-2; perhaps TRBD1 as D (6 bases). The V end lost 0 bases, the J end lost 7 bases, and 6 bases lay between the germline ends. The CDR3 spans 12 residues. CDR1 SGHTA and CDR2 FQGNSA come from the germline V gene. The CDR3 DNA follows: TGTGCCAGCAGCTTAGCAGGGGGTGGCTACACCTTC. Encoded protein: CASSLAGGGYTF. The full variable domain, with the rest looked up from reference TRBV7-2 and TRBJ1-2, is GAGVSQSPSNKVTEKGKDVELRCDPISGHTALYWYRQSLGQGLEFLIYFQGNSAPDKSGLPSDRFSAERTGGSVSTLTIQRTQQEDSAVYLCASSLAGGGYTFGSGTRLTVV.

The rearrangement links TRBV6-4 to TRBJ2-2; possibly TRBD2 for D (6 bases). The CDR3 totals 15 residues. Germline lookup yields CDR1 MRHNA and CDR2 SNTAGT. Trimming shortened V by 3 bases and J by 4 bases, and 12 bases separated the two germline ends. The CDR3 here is CASSDKAGSTGELFF. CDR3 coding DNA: TGTGCCAGCAGTGATAAGGCGGGGTCCACCGGGGAGCTGTTTTTT.

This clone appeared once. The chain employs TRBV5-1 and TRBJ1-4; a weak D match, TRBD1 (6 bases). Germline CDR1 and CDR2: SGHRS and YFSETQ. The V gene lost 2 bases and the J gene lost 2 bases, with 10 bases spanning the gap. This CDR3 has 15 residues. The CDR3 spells CASSFTGTTNEKLFF. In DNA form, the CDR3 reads TGCGCCAGCAGCTTCACAGGGACGACTAATGAAAAACTGTTTTTT. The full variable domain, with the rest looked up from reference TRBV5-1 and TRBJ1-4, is KAGVTQTPRYLIKTRGQQVTLSCSPISGHRSVSWYQQTPGQGLQFLFEYFSETQRNKGNFPGRFSGRQFSNSRSEMNVSTLELGDSALYLCASSFTGTTNEKLFFGSGTQLSVL.

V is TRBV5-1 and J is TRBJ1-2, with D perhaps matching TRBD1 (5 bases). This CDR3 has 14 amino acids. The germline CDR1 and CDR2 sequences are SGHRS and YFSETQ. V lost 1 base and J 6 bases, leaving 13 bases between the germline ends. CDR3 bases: TGCGCCAGCAGCTTGAACAGGCAAGAGGATGGCTACACCTTC. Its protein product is CASSLNRQEDGYTF.